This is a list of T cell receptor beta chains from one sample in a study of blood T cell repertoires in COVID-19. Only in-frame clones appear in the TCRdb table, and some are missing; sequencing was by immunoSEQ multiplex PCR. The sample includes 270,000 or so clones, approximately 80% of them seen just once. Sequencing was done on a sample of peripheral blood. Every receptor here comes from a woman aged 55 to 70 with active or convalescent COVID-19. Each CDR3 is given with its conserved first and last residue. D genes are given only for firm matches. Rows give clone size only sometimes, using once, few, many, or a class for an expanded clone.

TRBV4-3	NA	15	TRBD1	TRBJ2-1	TGCGCCAGCAGCCTGACCGGGACAGGGAACAATGAGCAGTTCTTC	CASSLTGTGNNEQFF
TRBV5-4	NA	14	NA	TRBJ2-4	TGTGCCAGCAGCTTAGCCGGAGCCAAAAACATTCAGTACTTC	CASSLAGAKNIQYF
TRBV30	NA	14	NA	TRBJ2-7	TGTGCCTGGAGTAGAGGGGGATCCTTCTACGAGCAGTACTTC	CAWSRGGSFYEQYF
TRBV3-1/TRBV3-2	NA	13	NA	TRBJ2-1	TGTGCCAGCAGCCCGATCAGGGGCTCCGAGCAGTTCTTC	CASSPIRGSEQFF
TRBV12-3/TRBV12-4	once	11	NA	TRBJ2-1	TGTGCCAGCAGCCAGGTTCCTGTGCAGTTCTTC	CASSQVPVQFF
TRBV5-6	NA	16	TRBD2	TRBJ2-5	TGTGCCAGCACCCCATCTTGGGAGGGTTACCAAGAGACCCAGTACTTC	CASTPSWEGYQETQYF
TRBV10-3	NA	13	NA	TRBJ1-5	TGTGCCATCAGTGAAGGGGTCTATCAGCCCCAGCATTTT	CAISEGVYQPQHF
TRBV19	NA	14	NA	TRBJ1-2	TGTGCCAGTAGTATCGAAACAGGGTTCTATGGCTACACCTTC	CASSIETGFYGYTF
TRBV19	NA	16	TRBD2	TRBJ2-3	TGTGCCAGTAGTATGCTAGCGGGGGGCCGGCCCGATACGCAGTATTTT	CASSMLAGGRPDTQYF
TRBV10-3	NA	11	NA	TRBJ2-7	TGTGCCATCAGCGTTATTAACGAGCAGTACTTC	CAISVINEQYF
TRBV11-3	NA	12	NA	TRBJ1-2	TGTGCCAGCAGCTTCAGTATCTATGGCTACACCTTC	CASSFSIYGYTF
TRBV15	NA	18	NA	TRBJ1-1	TGTGCCACCAGCAGAGATCTGGTAACAGGGACCATGAACACTGAAGCTTTCTTT	CATSRDLVTGTMNTEAFF
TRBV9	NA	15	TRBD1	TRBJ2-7	TGTGCCAGCAGCGTAGGGCCAGGGGGTTCGGACGAGCAGTACTTC	CASSVGPGGSDEQYF
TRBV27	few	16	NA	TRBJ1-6	TGTGCCAGCAGTATCGACCACATCCAGCGAAATTCACCCCTCCACTTT	CASSIDHIQRNSPLHF
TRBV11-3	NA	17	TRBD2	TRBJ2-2	TGTGCCAGCAGCCAATGGGGGGAGGGTCGGTGGACCGGGGAGCTGTTTTTT	CASSQWGEGRWTGELFF
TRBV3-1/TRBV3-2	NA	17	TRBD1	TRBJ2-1	TGTGCCAGCAGCCAAGGGCCTCTTGGGACAGGGGACAATGAGCAGTTCTTC	CASSQGPLGTGDNEQFF
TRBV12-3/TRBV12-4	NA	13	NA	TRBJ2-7	TGTGCCAGCAGTTTAGATTACGGCTACGAGCAGTACTTC	CASSLDYGYEQYF
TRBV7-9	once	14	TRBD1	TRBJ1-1	TGTGCCAGCAGCCCGTCAGGGGGCGCCACTGAAGCTTTCTTT	CASSPSGGATEAFF
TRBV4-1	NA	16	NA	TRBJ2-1	TGCGCCAGCAGCTCAGGTGGCTCCCCCTCCTACAATGAGCAGTTCTTC	CASSSGGSPSYNEQFF
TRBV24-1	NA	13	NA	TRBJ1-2	TGTGCCACCAGTGAGGCAGCTAACTATGGCTACACCTTC	CATSEAANYGYTF
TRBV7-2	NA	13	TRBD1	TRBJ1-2	TGTGCCAGCAGCACGGGACAGTACTATGGCTACACCTTC	CASSTGQYYGYTF
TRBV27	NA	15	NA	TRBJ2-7	TGTGCCAGCAGTTTTGACAGGCTAAGCTCCTACGAGCAGTACTTC	CASSFDRLSSYEQYF
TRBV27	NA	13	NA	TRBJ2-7	TGTGCCAGCAGTTTGACGGGCTCCTACGAGCAGTACTTC	CASSLTGSYEQYF
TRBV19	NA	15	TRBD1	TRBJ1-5	TGTGCCAGTAGTAGCGGGACAGGGGGCAATCAGCCCCAGCATTTT	CASSSGTGGNQPQHF
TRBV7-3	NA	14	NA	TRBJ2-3	TGTGCCAGCAGCCCGGGAAGCGGGACAGATACGCAGTATTTT	CASSPGSGTDTQYF
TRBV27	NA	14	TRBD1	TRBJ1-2	TGTGCCAGCAGTCGGGACAGATTTATCTATGGCTACACCTTC	CASSRDRFIYGYTF
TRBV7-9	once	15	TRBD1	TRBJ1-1	TGTGCCAGCAGCTTGATGGGACAGAAGAACACTGAAGCTTTCTTT	CASSLMGQKNTEAFF
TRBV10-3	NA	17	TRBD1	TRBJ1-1	TGTGCCATCAGTGAGGGGGACAGGGGGGGCCCCCGGCTGGAAGCTTTCTTT	CAISEGDRGGPRLEAFF
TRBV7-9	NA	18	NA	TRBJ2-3	TGTGCCAGCAGCTCGCCACTAGCAGGGACGTTCCGCACAGATACGCAGTATTTT	CASSSPLAGTFRTDTQYF
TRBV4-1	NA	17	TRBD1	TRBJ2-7	TGCGCCAGCAGCCAACGTCCCCCGGGACAGGGGTCCTACGAGCAGTACTTC	CASSQRPPGQGSYEQYF
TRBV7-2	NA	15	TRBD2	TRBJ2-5	TGTGCCAGCAGCGAATCACTAGCGGACCAAGAGACCCAGTACTTC	CASSESLADQETQYF
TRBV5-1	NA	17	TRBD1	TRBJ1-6	TGCGCCAGCAGCTTGTGGGGCGACAGGGGGTATAATTCACCCCTCCACTTT	CASSLWGDRGYNSPLHF
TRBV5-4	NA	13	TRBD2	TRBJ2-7	TGTGCCAGCAGCCCCGGGACTAGAGGGGAGCAGTACTTC	CASSPGTRGEQYF
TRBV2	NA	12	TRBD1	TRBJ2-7	TGTGCCAGCAGAGGGGACAGCCACGAGCAGTACTTC	CASRGDSHEQYF
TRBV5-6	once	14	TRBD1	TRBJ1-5	TGTGCCAGCAGCCCGGGACAGGGTCGACAGCCCCAGCATTTT	CASSPGQGRQPQHF
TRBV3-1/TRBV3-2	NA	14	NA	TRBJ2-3	TGTGCCAGCAGCCCTGGGCGGGACACAGATACGCAGTATTTT	CASSPGRDTDTQYF
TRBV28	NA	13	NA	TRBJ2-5	TGTGCCAGCAGTCCACGTGCGTTGGAGACCCAGTACTTC	CASSPRALETQYF
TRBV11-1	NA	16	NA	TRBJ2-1	TGTGCCAGCAGCTTAGCGATAGGGGCCTCCTACAATGAGCAGTTCTTC	CASSLAIGASYNEQFF
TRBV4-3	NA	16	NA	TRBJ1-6	TGCGCCAGCAGCCAAGATAGCGCAGGCGTAACTTCACCCCTCCACTTT	CASSQDSAGVTSPLHF
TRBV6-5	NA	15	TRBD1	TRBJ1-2	TGTGCCAGCAGTTATCGGGACAGGGGATCCTATGGCTACACCTTC	CASSYRDRGSYGYTF
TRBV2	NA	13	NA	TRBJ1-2	TGTGCCAGCAGTGACAGGGAAGGGGATGGCTACACCTTC	CASSDREGDGYTF
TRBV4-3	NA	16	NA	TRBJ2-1	TGCGCCAGCAGCCCACAGACAGCGATCTCCTACAATGAGCAGTTCTTC	CASSPQTAISYNEQFF